These 5 T cell receptor beta chains were sequenced from one sample in a study of blood T cell repertoires in COVID-19. Sequencing was performed with immunoSEQ multiplex PCR; in TCRdb, only in-frame clones are kept and a portion is missing. The sample holds roughly 64,000 clones; approximately 84% are singletons and the top ten take approximately 3%. The sample was peripheral blood. These TCRs come from a man in his fifties with active COVID-19.

This clone was recorded a few times. The gene calls are TRBV9 and TRBJ1-1; 9 nucleotides align to TRBD1. The CDR3 has 15 residues. The germline V gene encodes CDR1 SGDLS and CDR2 YYNGEE. Trimming removed 0 bases from V and 3 bases from J; junction bases left unmatched: 3. The CDR3 loop reads CASSVVQGADTEAFF. Here the CDR3 DNA reads TGTGCCAGCAGCGTAGTACAGGGGGCGGACACTGAAGCTTTCTTT.

The chain combines TRBV5-1 with TRBJ2-7, with D maybe TRBD1 (5 bases). The V gene lost 5 bases and the J gene lost 7 bases, with 19 bases spanning the gap. The CDR3 is 14 amino acids. Germline V lookup: CDR1 SGHRS, CDR2 YFSETQ. The CDR3 spells CASSKDTSSGEQYF. The CDR3 DNA reads TGCGCCAGCAGTAAGGACACCTCATCGGGTGAGCAGTACTTC.

This clone was observed a single time. The J gene is TRBJ2-3, the V gene TRBV11-2; D unclear. Germline V gene sequence: CDR1 SGHAT, CDR2 FQNNGV. The V and J ends lost 2 bases and 8 bases respectively, with 5 bases between them. The CDR3 spans 11 residues. CDR3 sequence reads: CASSLRVTQYF. CDR3 nucleotides: TGTGCCAGCAGCTTACGGGTTACGCAGTATTTT.

The chain employs TRBV18 and TRBJ2-3; a possible D gene is TRBD1 (6 bases). CDR3 size: 16 residues. Germline-derived CDR1 and CDR2 are KGHSH and LQKENI. V shed 5 bases and J shed 0 bases, with 15 bases lying between them. The CDR3 spells CASSMRQVSSTDTQYF. The CDR3 nucleotides read TGTGCCAGCTCAATGCGACAGGTTTCTAGCACAGATACGCAGTATTTT.

This chain links TRBV6-6 with TRBJ2-5; D is uncertain. Germline CDR1 and CDR2: MNHNY and SVGAGI (reference sequence). V lost 6 bases, J lost 1 base, and 6 bases lay in between. The length of the CDR3 is 12 residues. The CDR3 is CASRESQETQYF. In nucleotides, the CDR3 is TGTGCCAGCAGGGAGTCCCAAGAGACCCAGTACTTC.